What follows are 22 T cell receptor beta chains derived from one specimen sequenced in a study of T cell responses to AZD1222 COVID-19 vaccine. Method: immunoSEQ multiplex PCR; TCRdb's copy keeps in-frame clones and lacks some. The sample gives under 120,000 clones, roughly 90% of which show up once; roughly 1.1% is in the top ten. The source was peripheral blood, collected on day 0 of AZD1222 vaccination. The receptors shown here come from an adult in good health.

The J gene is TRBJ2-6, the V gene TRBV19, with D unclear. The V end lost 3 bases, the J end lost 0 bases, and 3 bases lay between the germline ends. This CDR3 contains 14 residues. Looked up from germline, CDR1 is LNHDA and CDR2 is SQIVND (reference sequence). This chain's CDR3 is CASSMSSGANVLTF. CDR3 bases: TGTGCCAGTAGTATGAGCTCTGGGGCCAACGTCCTGACTTTC. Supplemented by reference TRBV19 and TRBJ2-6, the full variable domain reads DGGITQSPKYLFRKEGQNVTLSCEQNLNHDAMYWYRQDPGQGLRLIYYSQIVNDFQKGDIAEGYSVSREKKESFPLTVTSAQKNPTAFYLCASSMSSGANVLTFGAGSRLTVL.

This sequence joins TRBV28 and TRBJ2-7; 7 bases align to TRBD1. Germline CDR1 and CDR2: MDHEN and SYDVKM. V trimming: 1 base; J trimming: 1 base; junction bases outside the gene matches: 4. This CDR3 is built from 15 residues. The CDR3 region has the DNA TGTGCCAGCAGTTTATCTCGACAGGGTTCCTACGAGCAGTACTTC. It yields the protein CASSLSRQGSYEQYF. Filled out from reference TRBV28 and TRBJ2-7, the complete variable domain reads DVKVTQSSRYLVKRTGEKVFLECVQDMDHENMFWYRQDPGLGLRLIYFSYDVKMKEKGDIPEGYSVSREKKERFSLILESASTNQTSMYLCASSLSRQGSYEQYFGPGTRLTVT.

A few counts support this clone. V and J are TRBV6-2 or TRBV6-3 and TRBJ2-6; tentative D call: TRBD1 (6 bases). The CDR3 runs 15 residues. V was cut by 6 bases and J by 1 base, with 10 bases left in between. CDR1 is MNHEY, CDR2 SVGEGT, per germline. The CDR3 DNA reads TGTGCCAGCAGCCTGCAGGGGTCTGGGGCCAACGTCCTGACTTTC. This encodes CASSLQGSGANVLTF.

CDR3 protein: CASSFGEQPQHF. Written as DNA, the CDR3 is TGTGCCAGCAGTTTCGGTGAACAGCCCCAGCATTTT. The chain uses TRBV12-3 or TRBV12-4 and TRBJ1-5, with no clear D. This CDR3 spans 12 amino acids. Trimming took 3 bases from V and 7 from J, leaving 7 bases between them.

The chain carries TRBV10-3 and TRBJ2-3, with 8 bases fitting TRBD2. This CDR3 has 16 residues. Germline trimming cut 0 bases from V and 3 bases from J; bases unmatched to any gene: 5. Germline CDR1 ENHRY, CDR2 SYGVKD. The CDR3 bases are TGTGCCATCAGTGAGTCGAATAGCGGGACGACAGATACGCAGTATTTT. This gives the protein CAISESNSGTTDTQYF.

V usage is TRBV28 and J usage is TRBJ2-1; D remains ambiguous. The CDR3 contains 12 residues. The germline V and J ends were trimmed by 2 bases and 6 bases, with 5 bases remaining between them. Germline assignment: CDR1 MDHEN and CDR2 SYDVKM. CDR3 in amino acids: CASSLGFNEQFF. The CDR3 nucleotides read TGTGCCAGCAGTTTAGGCTTCAATGAGCAGTTCTTC.

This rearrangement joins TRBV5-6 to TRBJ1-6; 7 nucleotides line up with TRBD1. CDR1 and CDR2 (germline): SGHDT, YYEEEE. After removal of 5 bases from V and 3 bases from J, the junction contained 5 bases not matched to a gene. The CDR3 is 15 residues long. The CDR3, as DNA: TGTGCCAGCAGTCAGGACAGGTTCTATAATTCACCCCTCCACTTT. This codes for CASSQDRFYNSPLHF. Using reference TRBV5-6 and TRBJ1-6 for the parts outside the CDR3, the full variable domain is DAGVTQSPTHLIKTRGQQVTLRCSPKSGHDTVSWYQQALGQGPQFIFQYYEEEERQRGNFPDRFSGHQFPNYSSELNVNALLLGDSALYLCASSQDRFYNSPLHFGNGTRLTVT.

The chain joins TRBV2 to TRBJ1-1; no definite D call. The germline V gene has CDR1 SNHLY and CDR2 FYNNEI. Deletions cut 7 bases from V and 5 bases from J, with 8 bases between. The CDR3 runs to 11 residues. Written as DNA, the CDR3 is TGTGCCAGCAAGGATAGGACTGAAGCTTTCTTT. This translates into CASKDRTEAFF.

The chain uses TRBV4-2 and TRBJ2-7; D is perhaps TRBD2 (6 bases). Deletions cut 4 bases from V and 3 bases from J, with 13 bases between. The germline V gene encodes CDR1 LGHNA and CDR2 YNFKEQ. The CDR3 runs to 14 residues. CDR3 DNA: TGTGCCAGCAGCCTAAGTGGCGGGGACTACGAGCAGTACTTC. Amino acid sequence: CASSLSGGDYEQYF.

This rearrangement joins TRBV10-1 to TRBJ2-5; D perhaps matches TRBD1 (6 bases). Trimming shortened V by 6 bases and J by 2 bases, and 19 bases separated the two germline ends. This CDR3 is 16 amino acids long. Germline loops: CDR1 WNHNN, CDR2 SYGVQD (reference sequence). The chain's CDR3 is CASSYISGTKQETQYF. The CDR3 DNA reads TGCGCCAGCAGCTACATTTCCGGGACAAAACAAGAGACCCAGTACTTC.

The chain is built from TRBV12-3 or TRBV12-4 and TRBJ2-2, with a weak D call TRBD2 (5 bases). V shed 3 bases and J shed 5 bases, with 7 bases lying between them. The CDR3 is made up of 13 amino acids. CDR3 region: CASSLGRTGELFF. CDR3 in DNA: TGTGCCAGCAGTTTGGGGAGAACCGGGGAGCTGTTTTTT.

CDR3 amino acids: CASSLVGREAFF. CDR3 nucleotides: TGTGCCAGCAGTTTAGTCGGCAGGGAAGCTTTCTTT. The chain employs TRBV27 and TRBJ1-1; D is uncertain. Trimming cost V 2 bases and J 8 bases, with 9 bases left between them. Germline V gives CDR1 MNHEY, CDR2 SMNVEV (reference sequence). The CDR3 totals 12 residues.

CDR3 sequence reads: CASRNAGTSYEQYF. In DNA, the CDR3 is TGTGCCAGTAGGAATGCAGGGACAAGCTACGAGCAGTACTTC. The V gene is TRBV19, the J gene TRBJ2-7, with D possibly matching TRBD1 (6 bases). With 6 bases removed from V and 3 bases from J, the gap between germline ends came to 15 bases. There are 14 residues in the CDR3. Germline V gene data show CDR1 as LNHDA and CDR2 as SQIVND (reference sequence).

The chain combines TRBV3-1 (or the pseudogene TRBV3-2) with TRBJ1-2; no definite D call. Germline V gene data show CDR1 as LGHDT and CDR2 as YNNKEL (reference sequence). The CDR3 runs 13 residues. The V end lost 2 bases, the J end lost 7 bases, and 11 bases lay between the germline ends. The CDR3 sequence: CASSQSQAVGYTF. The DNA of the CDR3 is TGTGCCAGCAGCCAATCCCAGGCCGTTGGCTACACCTTC.

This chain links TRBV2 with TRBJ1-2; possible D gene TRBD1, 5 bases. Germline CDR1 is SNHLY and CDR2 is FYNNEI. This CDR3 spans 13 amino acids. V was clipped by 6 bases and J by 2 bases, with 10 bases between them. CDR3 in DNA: TGTGCCAGCAGCCCAGGGATAAACTATGGCTACACCTTC. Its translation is CASSPGINYGYTF.

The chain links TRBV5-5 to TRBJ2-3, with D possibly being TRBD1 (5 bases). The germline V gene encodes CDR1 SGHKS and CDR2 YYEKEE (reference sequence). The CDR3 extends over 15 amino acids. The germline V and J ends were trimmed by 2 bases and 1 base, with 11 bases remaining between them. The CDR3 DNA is TGTGCCAGCAGCTTTCGGACATGGGGCACAGATACGCAGTATTTT. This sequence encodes CASSFRTWGTDTQYF.

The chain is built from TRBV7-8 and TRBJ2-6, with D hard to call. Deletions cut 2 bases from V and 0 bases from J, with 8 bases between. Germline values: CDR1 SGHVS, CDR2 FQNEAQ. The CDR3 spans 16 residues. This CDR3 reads CASSLISRSGANVLTF. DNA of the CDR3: TGTGCCAGCAGCTTAATATCACGCTCTGGGGCCAACGTCCTGACTTTC.

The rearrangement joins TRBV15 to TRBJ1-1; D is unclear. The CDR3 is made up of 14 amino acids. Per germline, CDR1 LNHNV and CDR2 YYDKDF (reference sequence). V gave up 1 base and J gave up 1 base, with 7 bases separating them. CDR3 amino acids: CATSRVSGNTEAFF. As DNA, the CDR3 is TGTGCCACCAGCAGAGTAAGTGGGAACACTGAAGCTTTCTTT.

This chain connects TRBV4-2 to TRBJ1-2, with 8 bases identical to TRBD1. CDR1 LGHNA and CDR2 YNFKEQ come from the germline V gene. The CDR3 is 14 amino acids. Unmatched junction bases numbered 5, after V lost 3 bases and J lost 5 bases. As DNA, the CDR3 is TGTGCCAGCAGCCAGGGGGGACAGGCGTATGGCTACACCTTC. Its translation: CASSQGGQAYGYTF.

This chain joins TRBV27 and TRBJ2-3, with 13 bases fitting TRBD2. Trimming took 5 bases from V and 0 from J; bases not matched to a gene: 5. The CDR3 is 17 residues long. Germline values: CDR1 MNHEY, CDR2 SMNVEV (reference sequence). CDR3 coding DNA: TGTGCCAGCAGTCGGGGACTAGCGGGGTCTAGCACAGATACGCAGTATTTT. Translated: CASSRGLAGSSTDTQYF.

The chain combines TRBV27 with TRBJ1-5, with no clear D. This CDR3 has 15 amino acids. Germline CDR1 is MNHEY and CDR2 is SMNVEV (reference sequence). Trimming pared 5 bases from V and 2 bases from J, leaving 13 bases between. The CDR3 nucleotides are TGTGCCAGCAGTCCGGGCCCTTTGGGCAATCAGCCCCAGCATTTT. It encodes CASSPGPLGNQPQHF.

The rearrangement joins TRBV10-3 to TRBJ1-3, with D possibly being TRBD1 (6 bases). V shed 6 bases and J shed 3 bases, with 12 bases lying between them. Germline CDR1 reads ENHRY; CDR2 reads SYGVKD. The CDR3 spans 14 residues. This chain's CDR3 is CAISLQGSGNTIYF. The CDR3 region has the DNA TGTGCCATCAGCCTACAGGGCAGTGGAAACACCATATATTTT.